This entry concerns a single TCR beta chain. Measured with immunoSEQ multiplex PCR; TCRdb has only the in-frame clones, and not every one. The repertoire holds approximately 12,000 clones, with around 75% as singletons. This sample stems from a study of technical replicates of blood from several donors. Germline-derived CDR1 and CDR2 are MDHEN and SYDVKM. This CDR3 comprises 15 residues. V lost 6 bases and J lost 2; bases outside the gene matches: 5. The chain recombines TRBV28 with TRBJ2-2, with TRBD2 identical over 8 bases. This receptor was identified in a human donor in good health. Source material: PBMCs. The CDR3 sequence: CASSPGGDNTGELFF. The CDR3 DNA follows: TGTGCCAGCAGCCCCGGGGGGGATAACACCGGGGAGCTGTTTTTT.